The entry below describes one TCR beta chain. Antigen specificity is unknown. The V gene's germline CDR1 is DFQATT and CDR2 SNEGSKA (reference sequence). CDR3 length: 14 amino acids. Trimming pared 6 bases from V and 9 bases from J, leaving 22 bases between. The sample belongs to a study of blood T cells in healthy people across ages. Findings and caveats of the study: CMV status of donors was unknown, possibly confounding expanded clonotype changes. The long-lived group displayed more naive CD4+ cells, plus higher diversity, than the aged donors did.

The authors ran a second PCR of about 6 to 12 cycles using a sample-barcoded 5' primer and a J-beta primer mix. Each CDR3 protein gets one entry after TCRdb re-called the 5' RACE reads with MiXCR. This repertoire shows approximately 850,000 distinct CDR3 sequences, roughly 64% found once; its top ten account for roughly 22%. This sequence joins TRBV20-1 and TRBJ2-3; unclear D gene. The receptor comes from a man aged 25-45 years in good health. Sequenced material: blood. Written as DNA, the CDR3 is TGCAGTGCCCTCGTATCCAGACTGGAGCAGACGCAGTATTTT. This codes for CSALVSRLEQTQYF.